This T cell receptor beta chain is from a study of blood T cell repertoires in COVID-19 (dated by TCRdb to about 2020). Turning to the overall study: Samples from collaborators originated in the United States, Italy and Spain and spanned both the acute and convalescent phases of COVID-19. The prospective study material was composed of cDNA or gDNA derived from T cells, B-cell-depleted T cells, or PBMCs. The sample metadata nearly always contained a de-identified subject ID, COVID-19 status, age in years and sex. HLA class I and class II types, where available, came from metadata supplied by the sample provider rather than from assay-based typing. Deeply sampled blood TCRbeta repertoires from subjects exposed to, actively infected with, or recovered from COVID-19 were included in the dataset. The repertoires were made available in a free public database intended to serve as a resource for research on the immune response to SARS-CoV-2. Samples were obtained from the ongoing ImmuneRACE study (first 160 participants) and from about 1,300 subjects provided by 6 global collaborators.

In the case of this clone: Its antigen is still unknown. No base quality information exists; no much larger clone differs at one position.

CDR3 length: 15 amino acids, cysteine to phenylalanine. CDR3 DNA only is kept here, 45 bases in frame from base 1. V drops 2 bases and J drops 7 bases, leaving 15 bases in between. From the germline V gene, CDR1 is MNHEY and CDR2 is SVGAGI. The research as a whole found: How much clinical and demographic metadata was included differed by source and by participant, and the metadata was provided uncurated.

The immunoSEQ Assay, a bias-controlled multiplex PCR, was used to amplify TCRbeta CDR3 regions from genomic DNA. In the authors' own workflow: The number of nucleated cells in each sample was estimated by amplification of reference gene primers within the assay. To quantify the absolute abundance of each unique TCRbeta CDR3 rearrangement, sequence reads were collapsed and filtered. For each sample, productive Simpson clonality was calculated by taking the square root of Simpson's diversity index across productive rearrangements. TCRdb carries this immuneACCESS record with in-frame sequences only. Its versions omit some clonotypes, under half of them owing to an unresolved V gene in the studies checked, with the rest unexplained. That table is the source of V, J and clone size, and D and trimming were worked out from the DNA. The sample yields 130,000 to 150,000 clones; 88% were counted once. The ten largest clonotypes hold 2.3% of the sample.

Each collaborating institution followed its own protocols to collect whole blood in K2EDTA tubes. For TCRbeta analysis, collaborator samples were shipped as frozen whole blood, as isolated PBMCs, or as DNA extracted from either sample type. This sequence was found in a human donor in a cohort sampled during active COVID-19. Recombination linked TRBV6-5 to TRBJ2-1, with a weak D call of TRBD2 (5 bases match). The sample was peripheral blood. The nucleotide sequence is TGTGCCAGCAGTTACGCGGTAGCTAGCCAGAATGAGCAGTTCTTC. Its translation reads: CASSYAVASQNEQFF.